These 29 T cell receptor beta chains were sequenced from one sample in a study of breast tumors, draining lymph nodes, adjacent tissues. Each CDR3 protein is one row after TCRdb ran MiXCR on the multiplex PCR reads. The table lists around 15,000 distinct CDR3 sequences, 40% to 60% of them singletons. Sequencing was carried out using tumor-adjacent breast tissue. The receptors stem from a female donor with breast cancer. Some clones in this sample may be carry-over from other donors' samples.

In this sample, this clonotype turned up a few times. A single base separates this from a much larger clone, so it may be a read error. The chain carries TRBV6-2 or TRBV6-3 and TRBJ2-3; TRBD2 aligns across 11 bases. CDR1 and CDR2 (germline): MNHEY, SVGEGT. This CDR3 is built from 16 residues. V dropped 5 bases and J dropped 4; count of bases not matched to a gene: 8. For the CDR3, the DNA is TGTGCCAGCAGTCACGCTACTAGCGGGAGTTCAGATACGCAGTATTTT. Its protein product is CASSHATSGSSDTQYF.

Only one count was recorded for this clonotype. One junction end does not reproduce the germline sequence, and a read error may be involved. The chain uses TRBV2 and TRBJ1-5; D is unclear. The germline V gene encodes CDR1 SNHLY and CDR2 FYNNEI. The CDR3 consists of 13 residues. CDR3 in DNA: TGTGTCAGCAGTTACCAAGTTCATCAGCCCCAGCACTTT. Translating gives CVSSYQVHQPQHF.

The V and J genes are TRBV10-1 and TRBJ2-7, with 15 bases lining up with TRBD2. Germline lookup yields CDR1 WNHNN and CDR2 SYGVQD (reference sequence). Losses at the gene ends were 3 bases for V and 4 bases for J; bases not matched to a gene: 1. CDR3 length: 15 amino acids. CDR3: CASSDGTSGRYEQYF. In DNA, the CDR3 is TGCGCCAGCAGTGACGGGACTAGCGGGAGGTACGAGCAGTACTTC.

The sample holds many counts of this clonotype. The J gene is TRBJ2-1, the V gene TRBV19; a possible D gene is TRBD2 (6 bases). CDR1 and CDR2 (germline): LNHDA, SQIVND (reference sequence). The V end was cut by 3 bases, the J end by 4 bases, with 10 bases between. This CDR3 contains 14 residues. The CDR3: CASSMMGLYNEQFF. The CDR3 DNA reads TGTGCCAGTAGTATGATGGGACTTTACAATGAGCAGTTCTTC.

The chain carries TRBV6-1 and TRBJ2-7; D perhaps matches TRBD1 (5 bases). The CDR3 covers 15 residues. The V and J ends lost 1 base and 3 bases respectively, with 13 bases between them. The V gene's germline CDR1 is MNHNS and CDR2 SASEGT. The CDR3 protein is CASSEGAGQGYEQYV. CDR3 DNA: TGTGCCAGCAGTGAAGGGGCAGGGCAAGGCTACGAGCAGTACGTC.

The V gene is TRBV15, the J gene TRBJ1-1; D not resolved. This CDR3 is built from 13 residues. Trimming stripped 1 base from V and 11 bases from J, with 14 bases between. Germline-derived CDR1 and CDR2 are LNHNV and YYDKDF (reference sequence). CDR3 loop: CATSRGAGYWAFF. DNA of the CDR3: TGTGCCACCAGCAGAGGGGCCGGGTACTGGGCTTTCTTT.

This clonotype appeared once. The chain employs TRBV9 and TRBJ2-1, with TRBD2 matching over 12 bases. The CDR3 is 16 amino acids. The ends lost 3 bases at V and 7 bases at J; junction bases unmatched: 8. From germline, CDR1 is SGDLS and CDR2 YYNGEE. The CDR3 bases are TGTGCCAGCAGCGCACGAACTAGCGGGAGGCAAAATGAGCAGTTCTTC. This sequence encodes CASSARTSGRQNEQFF.

This clonotype was detected ten times or more. This sequence joins TRBV28 and TRBJ2-7, with a possible D match to TRBD2 (7 bases). Germline CDR1 reads MDHEN; CDR2 reads SYDVKM. Deletions cut 3 bases from V and 3 bases from J, with 12 bases between. The CDR3 contains 14 residues. The CDR3 here is CASSFGGALYEQYF. The CDR3 nucleotides read TGTGCCAGCAGTTTTGGGGGGGCACTCTACGAGCAGTACTTC.

This rearrangement joins TRBV7-2 to TRBJ2-1, with D hard to call. Germline CDR1 SGHTA, CDR2 FQGNSA. Trimming pared 1 base from V and 0 bases from J, leaving 4 bases between. The CDR3 runs 14 residues. This chain's CDR3 is CASSLDSSYNEQFF. The CDR3, as DNA: TGTGCCAGCAGCTTAGACAGCTCCTACAATGAGCAGTTCTTC.

This clonotype was seen at least ten times. The chain joins TRBV15 to TRBJ2-1, with 12 positions matching TRBD2. J gave up 1 base and V 2 bases, and 18 bases lay outside the gene matches. CDR1 is LNHNV, CDR2 YYDKDF, per germline (reference sequence). The CDR3 is 22 amino acids. CDR3 in amino acids: CATSRPWAPGLAGFLSYNEQFF. The CDR3 region has the DNA TGTGCCACCAGCAGACCTTGGGCCCCGGGACTAGCGGGTTTTCTGTCCTACAATGAGCAGTTCTTC.

The CDR3 nucleotides are TGTGCCAGCAGCTTAGCTAGCGGGACGGCCATGGAGACCCAGTACTTC. It yields the protein CASSLASGTAMETQYF. This chain connects TRBV11-3 to TRBJ2-5, with TRBD2 identical over 9 bases. Losses at the gene ends were 1 base for V and 5 bases for J; bases not matched to a gene: 8. Per germline, CDR1 SGHNT and CDR2 YENEEA. The CDR3 is made up of 16 amino acids.

V and J are TRBV12-3 or TRBV12-4 and TRBJ2-3; 14 bases map to TRBD2. The CDR3 loop spans 17 amino acids. The CDR3, as DNA: TGTGCTAGTGGTTTGGGGACTAGCGGGAGCGGGGCAGATACGCAGTATTTT. Amino acid sequence: CASGLGTSGSGADTQYF.

Details on this clonotype: One end of the junction does not line up with germline, which may come from a read error. The J gene is TRBJ2-1, the V gene TRBV11-2; weak D call: TRBD1 (6 bases). This CDR3 has 16 residues. Germline V CDR1 and CDR2: SGHAT, FQNNGV. CDR3 nucleotide sequence: TGTGCCAGCAGTTTAGGGACAACCCTCGCCACCAATGAGCAGTTCTTC. Its translation: CASSLGTTLATNEQFF.

This clonotype was seen a single time. V is TRBV20-1 and J is TRBJ2-7, with 8 positions matching TRBD1. The trim removed 2 bases at V and 3 bases at J, leaving 9 bases unmatched. Germline V gene data show CDR1 as DFQATT and CDR2 as SNEGSKA (reference sequence). The CDR3 consists of 15 residues. This CDR3 is CSARLPSDRGYEQYF. CDR3 sequence (DNA): TGCAGTGCTAGATTACCCTCAGACAGGGGCTACGAGCAGTACTTC.

The chain joins TRBV25-1 to TRBJ2-7; 12 nucleotides line up with TRBD2. The CDR3 contains 16 residues. Germline CDR1 MGHDK, CDR2 SYGVNS. With 7 bases clipped from V and 2 bases from J, the junction kept 9 bases outside the gene matches. The DNA for the CDR3 is TGTGCCAGCACAGGACCTCTAGCGGGAGGGCCCTACGAGCAGTACTTC. This encodes CASTGPLAGGPYEQYF.

The rearrangement joins TRBV25-1 to TRBJ2-1; weak D call: TRBD2 (6 bases). This CDR3 spans 14 amino acids. The V gene lost 7 bases and the J gene lost 1 base, with 11 bases spanning the gap. Germline V gene lookup returns CDR1 MGHDK and CDR2 SYGVNS. The CDR3 bases are TGTGCCAGCACCGAGGCGGGGTCCTACAATGAGCAGTTCTTC. As protein: CASTEAGSYNEQFF.

Notes on this clonotype: Since no conserved phenylalanine or tryptophan closes the CDR3, a read error is the likely cause. The DNA is left out, because the CDR3 cannot be placed on it with certainty; the CDR3 is given as TCRdb lists it. The rearrangement uses TRBV29-1 and TRBJ1-2; the D segment call TRBD1 is taken from the table without a DNA check. The CDR3 is 11 amino acids long, termini counted. The germline V gene has CDR1 SQVTM and CDR2 ANQGSEA. CDR3 loop: CSVGDSRRCII.

Comments on this clonotype: Being one base from a much bigger clone, this may be a read error. The CDR3 loop is CASSSTTASAKNIQYF. In DNA, the CDR3 is TGTGCCAGCAGCTCCACTACCGCGTCAGCCAAAAACATTCAGTACTTC. V is TRBV11-2 and J is TRBJ2-4; D is unresolved. The ends were cut back, 4 bases at V and 0 bases at J, with 13 bases in the middle. The CDR3 is 16 residues long. The germline gives CDR1 SGHAT, CDR2 FQNNGV.

This clonotype was seen more than once but under ten times. The chain joins TRBV7-2 to TRBJ1-1, with 10 nucleotides matching TRBD1. Germline CDR1 is SGHTA and CDR2 is FQGNSA. The V gene end was trimmed by 1 base and the J gene end by 3 bases; junction bases not matched to a gene: 8. The CDR3 is 17 amino acids. DNA of the CDR3: TGTGCCAGCAGCTTAGGGGGACAGGGGCTGTCGTACACTGAAGCTTTCTTT. Residues: CASSLGGQGLSYTEAFF. The complete variable domain, with remaining parts taken from reference TRBV7-2 and TRBJ1-1, reads GAGVSQSPSNKVTEKGKDVELRCDPISGHTALYWYRQSLGQGLEFLIYFQGNSAPDKSGLPSDRFSAERTGGSVSTLTIQRTQQEDSAVYLCASSLGGQGLSYTEAFFGQGTRLTVV.

This clonotype was picked up one time. The gene calls are TRBV7-9 and TRBJ2-1; D call uncertain. Germline V CDR1 and CDR2: SEHNR, FQNEAQ (reference sequence). The CDR3 runs to 12 residues. Trimming pared 8 bases from V and 7 bases from J, leaving 12 bases between. This CDR3 reads CASCSRFNEQFF. Here the CDR3 DNA reads TGTGCCAGCTGCTCCCGTTTTAATGAGCAGTTCTTC.

There are many counts of this clonotype. The chain combines TRBV5-6 with TRBJ2-4; 7 bases fit TRBD1. CDR1 and CDR2 (germline): SGHDT, YYEEEE. The CDR3 contains 15 residues. With 4 bases clipped from V and 0 bases from J, the junction kept 4 bases outside the gene matches. CDR3 coding DNA: TGTGCCAGCAGCGTACGACAGGGAGCCAAAAACATTCAGTACTTC. Translating it yields CASSVRQGAKNIQYF.

Remarks on this clonotype: Germline and junction disagree at one end, which may indicate a read error. The V call is TRBV7-9, the J call TRBJ2-7; the match to TRBD2 covers 12 bases. This CDR3 region has 16 residues. In germline, CDR1 is SEHNR, CDR2 FQNEAQ (reference sequence). The CDR3 region is CASSQGLTSGSREQYF. The CDR3 coding sequence is TGCGCCAGCAGCCAAGGGTTGACTAGCGGGAGTCGAGAGCAGTACTTC. The full variable domain, its missing parts supplied by reference TRBV7-9 and TRBJ2-7, is DTGVSQNPRHKITKRGQNVTFRCDPISEHNRLYWYRQTLGQGPEFLTYFQNEAQLEKSRLLSDRFSAERPKGSFSTLEIQRTEQGDSAMYLCASSQGLTSGSREQYFGPGTRLTVT.

The chain recombines TRBV7-2 with TRBJ1-2; 7 bases map to TRBD1. Looked up from germline, CDR1 is SGHTA and CDR2 is FQGNSA. With 0 bases clipped from V and 2 bases from J, the junction kept 3 bases outside the gene matches. There are 15 residues in the CDR3. CDR3 sequence reads: CASSLAGGQNYGYTF. The CDR3 nucleotides are TGTGCCAGCAGCTTAGCGGGGGGACAGAACTATGGCTACACCTTC.

This chain links TRBV9 with TRBJ2-2; 8 positions match TRBD2. CDR1 is SGDLS and CDR2 is YYNGEE in the germline V gene. V was clipped by 4 bases and J by 6 bases; unmatched bases: 5. This CDR3 contains 14 residues. CDR3 bases: TGTGCCAGCAGCCTGCAGACTAGCGCCGGGGAGCTGTTTTTT. Its protein is CASSLQTSAGELFF. Using reference TRBV9 and TRBJ2-2 for the parts outside the CDR3, the full variable domain is DSGVTQTPKHLITATGQRVTLRCSPRSGDLSVYWYQQSLDQGLQFLIQYYNGEERAKGNILERFSAQQFPDLHSELNLSSLELGDSALYFCASSLQTSAGELFFGEGSRLTVL.

The V and J genes are TRBV10-3 and TRBJ1-1; 7 bases agree with TRBD1. The CDR3 has 13 amino acids. V lost 7 bases to trimming and J lost 1 base; unmatched junction nucleotides: 3. Looked up from germline, CDR1 is ENHRY and CDR2 is SYGVKD. The CDR3 is CAINQGGNTEAFF. In nucleotides, the CDR3 is TGTGCCATCAATCAGGGGGGGAACACTGAAGCTTTCTTT.

V usage is TRBV29-1 and J usage is TRBJ2-6; 14 nucleotides line up with TRBD2. The germline CDR1 and CDR2 sequences are SQVTM and ANQGSEA. Trimming cost V 5 bases and J 0 bases; bases outside gene matches: 15. The CDR3 totals 21 residues. The CDR3 nucleotides read TGCAGCGTTAGAACAGGGACTAGCGGGAGATTATGGAGCTCTGGGGCCAACGTCCTGACTTTC. Translating gives CSVRTGTSGRLWSSGANVLTF.

This clonotype was seen ten or more times. The chain employs TRBV11-2 and TRBJ2-3; D gene uncertain. Between the trimmed V and J ends, which lost 7 bases and 0 bases, there was a span of 17 bases. CDR1 and CDR2 (germline): SGHAT, FQNNGV. The CDR3 is 16 residues long. CDR3 coding DNA: TGTGCCAGCATCCTAGGAGCTAGTCCTAGCACAGATACGCAGTATTTT. Protein product: CASILGASPSTDTQYF.

The chain links TRBV2 to TRBJ1-2, with 7 bases aligning to TRBD1. V lost 5 bases to trimming and J lost 3 bases; unmatched junction nucleotides: 3. CDR1 and CDR2 (germline): SNHLY, FYNNEI. The CDR3 is 13 amino acids. CDR3 bases: TGTGCCAGCAGTCCCGGGACAGACTATGGCTACACCTTC. It encodes CASSPGTDYGYTF.

The chain recombines TRBV20-1 with TRBJ1-6, with 8 bases aligning to TRBD1. J lost 6 bases, V lost 5 bases, and 6 bases had no gene match. Germline V gene data show CDR1 as DFQATT and CDR2 as SNEGSKA (reference sequence). The length of the CDR3 is 14 residues. The CDR3 coding sequence is TGCAGTGCTCTCAGGGGGCCGAGTAATTCACCCCTCCACTTT. Translating it yields CSALRGPSNSPLHF.